This TCR beta chain derives from a study of blood T cell repertoires in COVID-19. Study-level background: COVID-19 samples from acute and convalescent phases originated in the United States, Italy and Spain. T cells, B-cell-depleted T cells, or PBMCs supplied cDNA or gDNA.

CDR3 size: 16 residues. V shed 1 base and J 6 bases; nucleotides not matched to a gene: 9. Looked up from germline, CDR1 is SNHLY and CDR2 is FYNNEI. Original methodology: Researchers report that nucleated cell counts were estimated from reference gene primer amplification. The table came from immunoSEQ multiplex PCR; TCRdb's copy has only in-frame clones and leaves some out. The V and J calls and clone size are taken from that table; D and trimming were inferred from the DNA. The sample has 150,000 or so clones, approximately 86% seen once. The receptor was isolated from a man younger than 35 with acute or convalescent COVID-19. This chain joins TRBV2 and TRBJ2-1; 7 bases are a match to TRBD2. Input material: peripheral blood. CDR3 coding DNA: TGTGCCAGCAGTGAAGATGGCTATGGGACTACCAATGAGCAGTTCTTC. Amino acid sequence: CASSEDGYGTTNEQFF.